The 5 T cell receptor beta chains below come from one sample, sequenced in a study of CD8 T cells in Susac syndrome. Random hexamers were used to reverse transcribe an amount of roughly 0.5 to 1 ug RNA. TCRdb analysed the immunoSEQ multiplex PCR reads with MiXCR anew, one entry per CDR3 protein. The profile shows approximately 120,000 distinct CDR3 sequences, about 90% of them singletons. The sample taken for sequencing was CD8+ T cells from PBMCs. The receptors were sampled from a human donor with multiple sclerosis.

The chain recombines TRBV28 with TRBJ1-1; D ambiguous. V was pared by 1 base and J by 7 bases, with 7 bases between. The CDR3 has 12 residues. From germline, CDR1 is MDHEN and CDR2 SYDVKM. The CDR3 sequence: CASSLSIREAFF. CDR3 sequence (DNA): TGTGCCAGCAGTTTATCGATCCGTGAAGCTTTCTTT. The full variable domain, its missing parts supplied by reference TRBV28 and TRBJ1-1, is DVKVTQSSRYLVKRTGEKVFLECVQDMDHENMFWYRQDPGLGLRLIYFSYDVKMKEKGDIPEGYSVSREKKERFSLILESASTNQTSMYLCASSLSIREAFFGQGTRLTVV.

This clonotype showed up just once. The CDR3 reads CASSILTSEGETQYF. As DNA, the CDR3 is TGCGCCAGCAGCATATTGACTAGCGAGGGAGAGACCCAGTACTTC. This rearrangement joins TRBV4-1 to TRBJ2-5, with 8 nucleotides matching TRBD2. Germline CDR1 and CDR2: MGHRA and YSYEKL. The trim removed 5 bases at V and 4 bases at J, leaving 9 bases unmatched. The length of the CDR3 is 15 residues.

The rearrangement joins TRBV7-9 to TRBJ2-1; 7 positions match TRBD2. After removal of 1 base from V and 3 bases from J, the junction contained 6 bases not matched to a gene. The CDR3 contains 16 residues. Looked up from germline, CDR1 is SEHNR and CDR2 is FQNEAQ (reference sequence). The CDR3 DNA sequence: TGTGCCAGCAGCTTAGAGCCTAGCGGTCTCTACAATGAGCAGTTCTTC. Its protein is CASSLEPSGLYNEQFF.

This chain joins TRBV18 and TRBJ1-5; D is ambiguous. CDR1 KGHSH and CDR2 LQKENI come from the germline V gene. This CDR3 has 13 amino acids. Trimming removed 6 bases from V and 3 bases from J, with 9 bases in between. The DNA of the CDR3 is TGTGCCAGCTCGGCAGTTACCAATCAGCCCCAGCATTTT. Residues: CASSAVTNQPQHF.

V and J are TRBV7-2 and TRBJ2-7; 7 bases map to TRBD1. Germline CDR1 reads SGHTA; CDR2 reads FQGNSA. This CDR3 is 15 amino acids long. Germline trimming cut 4 bases from V and 2 bases from J; bases unmatched to any gene: 8. The CDR3: CASSYQGTAAYEQYF. The DNA of the CDR3 is TGTGCCAGCAGCTACCAGGGGACAGCAGCCTACGAGCAGTACTTC.